A single sample is the source of the 27 T cell receptor beta chains below, sequenced in a study of T cell responses to AZD1222 COVID-19 vaccine. TCRdb keeps only in-frame clones here, not all; method: immunoSEQ multiplex PCR. The profile shows around 99,000 clones, about 90% of them singletons. The input for sequencing was peripheral blood, taken 28 days after the second AZD1222 dose. The receptor source for this set is an adult who received the AZD1222 COVID-19 vaccine.

The chain joins TRBV7-9 to TRBJ2-1; no definite D call. The germline V and J ends were trimmed by 1 base and 2 bases, with 9 bases remaining between them. The CDR3 is 15 amino acids. Germline V gene lookup returns CDR1 SEHNR and CDR2 FQNEAQ (reference sequence). CDR3 bases: TGTGCCAGCAGCTTAGGGTGGGGAACCTACAATGAGCAGTTCTTC. Translating gives CASSLGWGTYNEQFF.

The chain couples TRBV19 to TRBJ2-7; possibly TRBD1 for D (6 bases). The V gene's germline CDR1 is LNHDA and CDR2 SQIVND (reference sequence). The germline V and J ends were trimmed by 5 bases and 3 bases, with 14 bases remaining between them. This CDR3 spans 14 amino acids. CDR3 nucleotide sequence: TGTGCCAGTAGTTTGGGGGCAGGGAACTACGAGCAGTACTTC. Its translation is CASSLGAGNYEQYF.

CDR3 in DNA: TGTGCCAGCAGTTACCTCGGGATTAGCTCCTACAATGAGCAGTTCTTC. Amino acid sequence: CASSYLGISSYNEQFF. The chain has TRBV6-5 and TRBJ2-1; D might be TRBD2 (5 bases). The CDR3 has 16 amino acids. V lost 2 bases, J lost 0 bases, and 11 bases lay in between. Germline V lookup: CDR1 MNHEY, CDR2 SVGAGI.

The gene calls are TRBV7-3 and TRBJ2-1; TRBD2 agrees at 13 bases. V trimming: 5 bases; J trimming: 8 bases; junction bases outside the gene matches: 6. This CDR3 contains 15 residues. Germline CDR1 SGHTA, CDR2 FQGTGA. The CDR3 DNA is TGTGCCAGCAGCCAGGGACTAGCGGGACCTCATGAGCAGTTCTTC. Translating it yields CASSQGLAGPHEQFF.

V usage is TRBV18 and J usage is TRBJ1-1; 10 positions agree with TRBD1. The CDR3 is 16 residues long. Germline CDR1 and CDR2: KGHSH and LQKENI. V lost 1 base to trimming and J lost 4 bases; unmatched junction nucleotides: 6. The CDR3 loop is CASSPLGTGVVTEAFF. CDR3 DNA: TGTGCCAGCTCACCACTAGGGACAGGGGTCGTCACTGAAGCTTTCTTT. Full variable domain (remainder filled in from reference TRBV18 and TRBJ1-1): NAGVMQNPRHLVRRRGQEARLRCSPMKGHSHVYWYRQLPEEGLKFMVYLQKENIIDESGMPKERFSAEFPKEGPSILRIQQVVRGDSAAYFCASSPLGTGVVTEAFFGQGTRLTVV.

This chain connects TRBV2 to TRBJ2-7; maybe TRBD2 (6 bases). V was shortened by 5 bases and J by 0 bases, with 11 bases between the two germline ends. Germline assignment: CDR1 SNHLY and CDR2 FYNNEI. The CDR3 length is 14 residues. CDR3 DNA sequence: TGTGCCAGCAGTCTGGCGGGGAGCTCCTACGAGCAGTACTTC. This codes for CASSLAGSSYEQYF. Full variable domain (rest looked up from reference TRBV2 and TRBJ2-7): EPEVTQTPSHQVTQMGQEVILRCVPISNHLYFYWYRQILGQKVEFLVSFYNNEISEKSEIFDDQFSVERPDGSNFTLKIRSTKLEDSAMYFCASSLAGSSYEQYFGPGTRLTVT.

The V and J genes are TRBV18 and TRBJ1-2; D not resolved. Looked up from germline, CDR1 is KGHSH and CDR2 is LQKENI. Trimming took off 1 base at V and 2 bases at J, with 5 bases between the two ends. The CDR3 is made up of 13 amino acids. The CDR3 DNA sequence: TGTGCCAGCTCACCACAGAAGAACTATGGCTACACCTTC. Residues: CASSPQKNYGYTF.

The chain uses TRBV18 and TRBJ2-6; D gene unclear. Germline V gives CDR1 KGHSH, CDR2 LQKENI. Trimming cost V 3 bases and J 2 bases, with 14 bases left between them. This CDR3 is 17 amino acids long. DNA for the CDR3: TGTGCCAGCTCACCTAGGGCCCAACTCACTGGGGCCAACGTCCTGACTTTC. Translation gives CASSPRAQLTGANVLTF.

The rearrangement joins TRBV5-1 to TRBJ1-1; 9 bases are a match to TRBD1. CDR1 and CDR2 from the germline V gene are SGHRS and YFSETQ. This CDR3 is 13 amino acids long. J was trimmed by 1 base and V by 8 bases; bases with no gene match: 3. The CDR3 loop reads CASTGQGNTEAFF. CDR3 DNA: TGCGCCAGTACGGGACAGGGGAACACTGAAGCTTTCTTT.

This sequence joins TRBV18 and TRBJ2-1; 7 nucleotides line up with TRBD1. Losses at the gene ends were 2 bases for V and 3 bases for J; bases not matched to a gene: 7. Germline V lookup: CDR1 KGHSH, CDR2 LQKENI. The CDR3 has 16 residues. The CDR3 loop is CASSPSEGGHYNEQFF. The CDR3 DNA reads as TGTGCCAGCTCACCATCCGAAGGGGGCCACTACAATGAGCAGTTCTTC.

This clone was detected once. This chain links TRBV30 with TRBJ1-5; a possible D gene is TRBD1 (5 bases). The CDR3 runs to 14 residues. The germline V and J ends were trimmed by 3 bases and 7 bases, with 16 bases remaining between them. Looked up from germline, CDR1 is GTSNPN and CDR2 is SVGIG (reference sequence). In DNA form, the CDR3 reads TGTGCCTGGAGACCCCCAGGGAGTTCGCAGCCCCAGCATTTT. Translating gives CAWRPPGSSQPQHF.

This sequence joins TRBV19 and TRBJ1-3; D might be TRBD1 (5 bases). The V end lost 3 bases, the J end lost 5 bases, and 14 bases lay between the germline ends. The CDR3 length is 15 residues. Germline V lookup: CDR1 LNHDA, CDR2 SQIVND (reference sequence). The CDR3 DNA is TGTGCCAGTAGTATTAAACAGGTGGACCGAAACACCATATATTTT. Protein: CASSIKQVDRNTIYF.

The chain joins TRBV11-2 to TRBJ2-1, with 11 bases that match TRBD2. V gave up 6 bases and J gave up 8 bases; unmatched junction bases: 12. Germline V gene sequence: CDR1 SGHAT, CDR2 FQNNGV. The CDR3 loop spans 16 amino acids. This CDR3 reads CASRPLAGGPKDEQFF. Here the CDR3 DNA reads TGTGCCAGCAGACCATTAGCGGGGGGGCCGAAAGATGAGCAGTTCTTC.

The chain employs TRBV28 and TRBJ1-2; D gene ambiguous. Germline V gives CDR1 MDHEN, CDR2 SYDVKM. This CDR3 has 14 residues. Trimming removed 6 bases at V and 5 bases at J, with 16 bases between. Here the CDR3 DNA reads TGTGCCAGCAGGAACCGGGCCCCGATTTATGGCTACACCTTC. Protein sequence: CASRNRAPIYGYTF.

This sequence joins TRBV6-5 and TRBJ2-1; 11 nucleotides match TRBD2. This CDR3 is 14 amino acids long. Germline V gene sequence: CDR1 MNHEY, CDR2 SVGAGI. V gave up 6 bases and J gave up 9 bases; unmatched junction bases: 7. CDR3 in amino acids: CASRLAGGPVEQFF. DNA of the CDR3: TGTGCCAGCAGATTAGCGGGGGGGCCCGTTGAGCAGTTCTTC.

The CDR3 bases are TGTGCCAGCAGAGAACTAGAGGGTGGGCAGTACTTC. Translated: CASRELEGGQYF. The J gene is TRBJ2-7, the V gene TRBV28, with D perhaps matching TRBD2 (5 bases). This CDR3 contains 12 residues. V was shortened by 6 bases and J by 9 bases, with 15 bases between the two germline ends. Per the germline V gene, CDR1 is MDHEN and CDR2 is SYDVKM.

The chain is built from TRBV6-4 and TRBJ2-2; D is ambiguous. Looked up from germline, CDR1 is MRHNA and CDR2 is SNTAGT. V shed 6 bases and J shed 2 bases, with 10 bases lying between them. The CDR3 totals 14 residues. CDR3 bases: TGTGCCAGCAGAGCCCTTACTAACACCGGGGAGCTGTTTTTT. Its protein is CASRALTNTGELFF.

Notes on this clone: Other DNA sequences in the sample encode the same CDR3. CDR3 DNA: TGTGCCAGTAGCACCGGGACAGTGAACACTGAAGCTTTCTTT. Residues: CASSTGTVNTEAFF. This chain connects TRBV19 to TRBJ1-1; 7 nucleotides align to TRBD1. Per the germline V gene, CDR1 is LNHDA and CDR2 is SQIVND (reference sequence). The junction had 4 bases not matched to a gene; V was cut back by 6 bases and J by 0 bases. This CDR3 is built from 14 residues.

V and J are TRBV30 and TRBJ1-3, with unresolved D. CDR3 size: 13 residues. Trimming left V 3 bases short and J 0 bases short, with 6 bases between. CDR1 and CDR2 (germline): GTSNPN, SVGIG (reference sequence). For the CDR3, the DNA is TGTGCCTGGAGGGAAGCCTCTGGAAACACCATATATTTT. It specifies CAWREASGNTIYF.

The table lists this clone with a count of one. This chain connects TRBV28 to TRBJ2-3, with D possibly TRBD2 on 5 matching bases. Trimming cost V 5 bases and J 2 bases, with 11 bases left between them. Germline V gene lookup returns CDR1 MDHEN and CDR2 SYDVKM. This CDR3 region has 14 residues. This chain's CDR3 is CASSLLEDTDTQYF. In DNA form, the CDR3 reads TGTGCCAGCAGTCTCCTGGAGGACACAGATACGCAGTATTTT. Drawing the rest from reference TRBV28 and TRBJ2-3, the complete variable domain is DVKVTQSSRYLVKRTGEKVFLECVQDMDHENMFWYRQDPGLGLRLIYFSYDVKMKEKGDIPEGYSVSREKKERFSLILESASTNQTSMYLCASSLLEDTDTQYFGPGTRLTVL.

The chain combines TRBV15 with TRBJ1-2, with 7 bases that match TRBD1. The trim removed 8 bases at V and 8 bases at J, leaving 8 bases unmatched. The CDR3 is made up of 12 amino acids. The germline V gene has CDR1 LNHNV and CDR2 YYDKDF (reference sequence). CDR3 sequence (DNA): TGTGCCACCTCTGACAGGGATCGCGGCTACACCTTC. This sequence encodes CATSDRDRGYTF.

This chain joins TRBV27 and TRBJ1-1; D ambiguous. This CDR3 region has 12 residues. V lost 3 bases to trimming and J lost 9 bases, with 11 bases between them. Per the germline V gene, CDR1 is MNHEY and CDR2 is SMNVEV (reference sequence). CDR3 region: CASSFLLGKAFF. CDR3 DNA sequence: TGTGCCAGCAGTTTTCTCTTGGGGAAAGCTTTCTTT.

This clone occurred a few times. The rearrangement joins TRBV5-1 to TRBJ2-7; TRBD2 matches at 10 bases. The junction had 15 bases not matched to a gene; V was cut back by 4 bases and J by 2 bases. CDR1 and CDR2 (germline): SGHRS, YFSETQ. The CDR3 contains 18 residues. CDR3 in amino acids: CASSIKGLAGEGAYEQYF. CDR3 coding DNA: TGCGCCAGCAGCATAAAAGGGCTAGCGGGAGAGGGGGCCTACGAGCAGTACTTC.

This sequence joins TRBV23-1 and TRBJ1-4; 9 bases align to TRBD1. Being an ORF, TRBV23-1 has a function that is uncertain. This CDR3 spans 21 amino acids. V shed 4 bases, J shed 1 base, and the junction held 19 bases outside the gene matches. CDR3 amino acids: CASSPRQGTGFRIVTNEKLFF. CDR3 sequence (DNA): TGCGCCAGCAGTCCCCGACAGGGGACAGGGTTCAGGATCGTAACTAATGAAAAACTGTTTTTT.

The CDR3 loop is CASSPRTRADTQYF. The CDR3 DNA follows: TGCGCCAGCAGCCCTCGGACTAGGGCAGATACGCAGTATTTT. The V and J genes are TRBV5-1 and TRBJ2-3, with 7 bases aligning to TRBD2. In germline, CDR1 is SGHRS, CDR2 YFSETQ. The CDR3 runs 14 residues. V dropped 4 bases and J dropped 4; count of bases not matched to a gene: 6.

The V call is TRBV5-4, the J call TRBJ1-3, with a weak D call TRBD1 (5 bases). Trimming shortened V by 3 bases and J by 2 bases, and 6 bases separated the two germline ends. Germline CDR1 and CDR2: SGHNT and YYREEE (reference sequence). This CDR3 contains 13 residues. CDR3 in DNA: TGTGCCAGCAGCTCGACAGCTGGAAACACCATATATTTT. As protein: CASSSTAGNTIYF.

The CDR3 here is CASRLGTISTDTQYF. In nucleotides, the CDR3 is TGTGCCAGCAGGCTAGGTACAATTAGCACAGATACGCAGTATTTT. The V call is TRBV6-5, the J call TRBJ2-3; the D is unclear. V lost 6 bases and J lost 0, with 13 bases in between. The CDR3 extends over 15 amino acids. Germline CDR1 MNHEY, CDR2 SVGAGI.